The 30 T cell receptor beta chains reported below all come from one sample, sequenced in a study of Tregs in tolerant kidney transplant recipients (dated by TCRdb to between 2018 and 2021). The transplants used related donors with nonmyeloablative bone marrow transplantation, and mixed chimerism in the human trials was transient. The method behind the library was the immunoSEQ multiplex PCR assay. Here the immuneACCESS table is served through TCRdb, limited to in-frame sequences with V and J called. Missing clones are a known gap in these copies; in checked studies unresolved V genes cover under half, and the rest lacks a known reason. In all, the sample holds 50,000 or so clones, and roughly nine tenths of those were seen once. In total, the top ten clones hold 15% to 17% of the sample. The sample consisted of CD8+ T cells from blood (PBMCs), taken 12 months after the transplant. These receptors originate from a human patient who received a combined kidney and bone marrow transplant. After transplantation, some T cells may belong to the graft donor instead of the recipient.

J is TRBJ1-2 and V is TRBV28; 7 bases line up with TRBD1. The CDR3 totals 18 residues. V was clipped by 4 bases and J by 4 bases; unmatched bases: 18. Germline CDR1 is MDHEN and CDR2 is SYDVKM. Here the CDR3 reads CASSSPTGRLLGIYGYTF. As DNA, the CDR3 is TGTGCCAGCAGTTCCCCGACAGGGAGGTTGTTGGGGATCTATGGCTACACCTTC.

The sample holds one count of this clone. At one of its ends the junction is not consistent with the germline gene, which may arise from a read error. V usage is TRBV7-9 and J usage is TRBJ2-3; 7 nucleotides line up with TRBD2. The CDR3 runs 11 residues. Germline V gives CDR1 SEHNR, CDR2 FQNEAQ (reference sequence). CDR3 protein: CASSSGPREDF. The CDR3 region has the DNA TGTGCCAGCAGTTCAGGGCCCCGGGAGGATTTT.

This chain joins TRBV7-9 and TRBJ1-2, with TRBD1 identical over 7 bases. CDR1 SEHNR and CDR2 FQNEAQ come from the germline V gene (reference sequence). V shed 5 bases and J 4 bases; nucleotides not matched to a gene: 7. CDR3 length: 14 residues. CDR3 residues: CASSTGTVSYGYTF. For the CDR3, the DNA is TGTGCCAGCAGCACCGGGACAGTCAGCTATGGCTACACCTTC.

The V gene is TRBV27, the J gene TRBJ2-7, with no clear D. The V gene's germline CDR1 is MNHEY and CDR2 SMNVEV (reference sequence). CDR3 length: 13 amino acids. V was cut by 2 bases and J by 3 bases, with 8 bases left in between. The CDR3 DNA reads TGTGCCAGCAGTTTAGGCCAGGACTACGAGCAGTACTTC. This encodes CASSLGQDYEQYF.

As concerns this clone: One end of the junction varies from germline; a read error may be responsible. The same CDR3 is also encoded by other DNA sequences in this sample. The chain uses TRBV4-1 and TRBJ1-6, with 8 bases fitting TRBD1. Per the germline V gene, CDR1 is MGHRA and CDR2 is YSYEKL. The CDR3 totals 16 residues. The CDR3 reads CASSQTGDAYNSPLHF. The CDR3 DNA is TGCGCCAGCAGCCAGACAGGGGACGCCTATAATTCCCCCCTCCACTTT.

This clone was counted a single time. The rearrangement joins TRBV11-3 to TRBJ1-1, with unresolved D. This CDR3 is built from 12 residues. Per germline, CDR1 SGHNT and CDR2 YENEEA. V was clipped by 1 base and J by 11 bases, with 11 bases between them. Here the CDR3 DNA reads TGTGCCAGCAGCTTAGGGGGAGTGTGGGCTTTCTTT. Translation: CASSLGGVWAFF.

This chain joins TRBV19 and TRBJ2-3; TRBD2 agrees at 7 bases. This CDR3 is 16 amino acids long. Germline loops: CDR1 LNHDA, CDR2 SQIVND (reference sequence). The junction had 8 bases not matched to a gene; V was cut back by 5 bases and J by 0 bases. DNA of the CDR3: TGTGCCAGTAGTCTACGTTGGGGGGGGAGCACAGATACGCAGTATTTT. Its translation is CASSLRWGGSTDTQYF.

The rearrangement links TRBV7-8 to TRBJ2-7; 7 positions agree with TRBD2. Germline loops: CDR1 SGHVS, CDR2 FQNEAQ. V was clipped by 5 bases and J by 2 bases; unmatched bases: 12. The CDR3 totals 16 residues. The CDR3 here is CASSEGSGGRPYEQYF. For the CDR3, the DNA is TGTGCCAGCAGCGAAGGGTCGGGCGGGAGACCCTACGAGCAGTACTTC.

The CDR3 sequence is CASSPIYIAGNTDTQYF. CDR3 bases: TGTGCCAGCAGCCCCATATATATAGCGGGGAACACAGATACGCAGTATTTT. The rearrangement joins TRBV7-9 to TRBJ2-3, with TRBD2 matching over 8 bases. J lost 2 bases, V lost 5 bases, and 12 bases had no gene match. The CDR3 runs 17 residues. CDR1 and CDR2 (germline): SEHNR, FQNEAQ (reference sequence).

This chain uses TRBV7-5 with TRBJ1-4; TRBD1 is taken as the D call from the table, unchecked against the DNA. TRBV7-5 is a pseudogene segment. This CDR3 is 16 amino acids long. CDR3 DNA sequence: TGTGTCAGAAGCACCACCGACAGGGAGCCTAATGAAAAACTGTTTTTT. Residues: CVRSTTDREPNEKLFF.

This clone was seen a few times. The V call is TRBV5-4, the J call TRBJ2-7; 7 nucleotides match TRBD1. Germline V gene lookup returns CDR1 SGHNT and CDR2 YYREEE (reference sequence). V lost 3 bases and J lost 2; bases outside the gene matches: 5. The CDR3 runs to 14 residues. The CDR3 loop is CASSYSQGTYEQYF. The CDR3 nucleotides read TGTGCCAGCAGCTATTCACAGGGGACCTACGAGCAGTACTTC.

This chain links TRBV6-5 with TRBJ1-1; D is perhaps TRBD1 (5 bases). Trimming took off 0 bases at V and 0 bases at J, with 8 bases between the two ends. The CDR3 totals 15 residues. CDR1 and CDR2 (germline): MNHEY, SVGAGI. The CDR3 sequence: CASSYSRTLNTEAFF. The CDR3 DNA reads TGTGCCAGCAGTTACTCGCGGACACTGAACACTGAAGCTTTCTTT.

This chain links TRBV21-1 with TRBJ2-1; the table gives TRBD2 as D, unverified against the DNA. TRBV21-1 is noted as a pseudogene. The CDR3 spans 16 residues. The CDR3 sequence: CASSKEVRSSYNEQFF. CDR3 in DNA: TGTGCCAGCAGCAAAGAAGTGCGAAGCTCCTACAATGAGCAGTTCTTC.

The V gene is TRBV7-3, the J gene TRBJ2-1; no definite D call. Deletions cut 5 bases from V and 0 bases from J, with 17 bases between. This CDR3 contains 17 residues. Germline CDR1 and CDR2: SGHTA and FQGTGA. Written as DNA, the CDR3 is TGTGCCAGCAGCCCCAGGTCAGTTCTTAGCTCCTACAATGAGCAGTTCTTC. Translating gives CASSPRSVLSSYNEQFF.

The chain joins TRBV7-6 to TRBJ1-1, with D maybe TRBD1 (5 bases). This CDR3 contains 15 residues. Between the trimmed V and J ends, which lost 2 bases and 3 bases, there was a span of 13 bases. The germline CDR1 and CDR2 sequences are SGHVS and FNYEAQ. CDR3 loop: CASSLYTREDTEAFF. The CDR3 DNA sequence: TGTGCCAGCAGCTTATATACCAGGGAGGACACTGAAGCTTTCTTT. Complete variable domain (other parts from reference TRBV7-6 and TRBJ1-1): GAGVSQSPRYKVTKRGQDVALRCDPISGHVSLYWYRQALGQGPEFLTYFNYEAQQDKSGLPNDRFSAERPEGSISTLTIQRTEQRDSAMYRCASSLYTREDTEAFFGQGTRLTVV.

The V and J genes are TRBV19 and TRBJ2-7; 10 bases fit TRBD2. CDR1 is LNHDA, CDR2 SQIVND, per germline (reference sequence). The trim removed 7 bases at V and 5 bases at J, leaving 11 bases unmatched. The CDR3 runs to 15 residues. The CDR3 region has the DNA TGTGCCAGTACTTCAAGGGCTAGCGGGAGAGACGAGCAGTACTTC. Translation: CASTSRASGRDEQYF. The full variable domain, with the rest looked up from reference TRBV19 and TRBJ2-7, is DGGITQSPKYLFRKEGQNVTLSCEQNLNHDAMYWYRQDPGQGLRLIYYSQIVNDFQKGDIAEGYSVSREKKESFPLTVTSAQKNPTAFYLCASTSRASGRDEQYFGPGTRLTVT.

V gene TRBV7-3 combines with J gene TRBJ2-5; 7 bases map to TRBD1. This CDR3 has 17 amino acids. Germline CDR1 and CDR2: SGHTA and FQGTGA. The junction had 11 bases not matched to a gene; V was cut back by 2 bases and J by 2 bases. The DNA of the CDR3 is TGTGCCAGCAGCTTATATCCCTCCGGCAGGGGGCAAGAGACCCAGTACTTC. Its translation is CASSLYPSGRGQETQYF.

This chain joins TRBV27 and TRBJ2-6; D is ambiguous. From germline, CDR1 is MNHEY and CDR2 SMNVEV (reference sequence). With 3 bases removed from V and 0 bases from J, the gap between germline ends came to 6 bases. The CDR3 runs 15 residues. CDR3 sequence (DNA): TGTGCCAGCAGTTTTGGGCTCTCTGGGGCCAACGTCCTGACTTTC. This codes for CASSFGLSGANVLTF.

The chain combines TRBV12-5 with TRBJ2-3; D is uncertain. Germline V gives CDR1 LGHNT, CDR2 FRNRAP. Trimming pared 3 bases from V and 9 bases from J, leaving 4 bases between. This CDR3 is built from 10 residues. CDR3 loop: CASGFPTQYF. In nucleotides, the CDR3 is TGTGCTAGTGGTTTCCCGACGCAGTATTTT.

This chain connects TRBV7-8 to TRBJ2-7, with 9 bases matching TRBD1. V trimming: 5 bases; J trimming: 3 bases; junction bases outside the gene matches: 8. This CDR3 region has 15 residues. Germline V gene sequence: CDR1 SGHVS, CDR2 FQNEAQ. In DNA, the CDR3 is TGTGCCAGCAGCCCCTTTTGGACAGGGGACTACGAGCAGTACTTC. It encodes CASSPFWTGDYEQYF.

The chain links TRBV27 to TRBJ1-2; D call uncertain. The V gene lost 10 bases and the J gene lost 9 bases, with 21 bases spanning the gap. Germline V gene data show CDR1 as MNHEY and CDR2 as SMNVEV (reference sequence). CDR3 size: 13 residues. The CDR3 region is CATTAPRTGSYTF. The CDR3 nucleotides read TGTGCCACCACCGCCCCAAGGACCGGGAGCTACACCTTC.

This chain joins TRBV6-5 and TRBJ2-3, with D unclear. Deletions cut 2 bases from V and 3 bases from J, with 6 bases between. From germline, CDR1 is MNHEY and CDR2 SVGAGI. This CDR3 has 13 amino acids. The CDR3 coding sequence is TGTGCCAGCAGTTACGGAGCGACAGATACGCAGTATTTT. This translates into CASSYGATDTQYF.

The genes are TRBV7-2 and TRBJ2-5; 8 bases line up with TRBD2. The end of the DNA fits TRBJ2-7 better, so the J call may be wrong. CDR1 is SGHTA and CDR2 is FQGNSA in the germline V gene. The CDR3 contains 13 residues. In nucleotides, the CDR3 is TGTGCCAGCAGCTTAGTAGCGGGGTACGAGCAGTACTTC. Translation gives CASSLVAGYEQYF.

The genes are TRBV4-2 and TRBJ2-7; D is perhaps TRBD1 (6 bases). Germline values: CDR1 LGHNA, CDR2 YNFKEQ. The CDR3 length is 14 residues. V lost 8 bases to trimming and J lost 0 bases, with 14 bases between them. DNA for the CDR3: TGTGCCAGCTCCCGTCAGGGGCCCTCCTACGAGCAGTACTTC. It encodes CASSRQGPSYEQYF.

The chain uses TRBV7-9 and TRBJ2-1; D is ambiguous. V lost 5 bases, J lost 9 bases, and 8 bases lay in between. The V gene's germline CDR1 is SEHNR and CDR2 FQNEAQ (reference sequence). There are 11 residues in the CDR3. The CDR3 bases are TGTGCCAGCAGCGTGACTGGTGAGCAGTTCTTC. Residues: CASSVTGEQFF. Variable domain in full (rest from reference TRBV7-9 and TRBJ2-1): DTGVSQNPRHKITKRGQNVTFRCDPISEHNRLYWYRQTLGQGPEFLTYFQNEAQLEKSRLLSDRFSAERPKGSFSTLEIQRTEQGDSAMYLCASSVTGEQFFGPGTRLTVL.

The genes are TRBV28 and TRBJ2-5; D is undetermined. This CDR3 comprises 13 residues. Trimming stripped 6 bases from V and 1 base from J, with 9 bases between. Germline CDR1 is MDHEN and CDR2 is SYDVKM. The CDR3 protein is CASSPTLQETQYF. CDR3 nucleotide sequence: TGTGCCAGCAGCCCGACACTCCAAGAGACCCAGTACTTC.

The rearrangement links TRBV10-1 to TRBJ2-7; possible D gene TRBD1, 5 bases. The CDR3 has 11 amino acids. CDR1 and CDR2 from the germline V gene are WNHNN and SYGVQD (reference sequence). V was pared by 7 bases and J by 6 bases, with 10 bases between. For the CDR3, the DNA is TGCGCCAGCAAGAATAGGGGCGAGCAGTACTTC. Translated: CASKNRGEQYF.

The V and J genes are TRBV30 and TRBJ1-5; 11 positions match TRBD1. CDR3 length: 14 amino acids. J was trimmed by 6 bases and V by 0 bases; bases with no gene match: 1. The germline V gene encodes CDR1 GTSNPN and CDR2 SVGIG (reference sequence). The DNA for the CDR3 is TGTGCCTGGAGTGTTGGGACAGGGGGTCAGCCCCAGCATTTT. Translated: CAWSVGTGGQPQHF.

The chain combines TRBV15 with TRBJ1-1, with 11 bases that match TRBD1. CDR1 and CDR2 (germline): LNHNV, YYDKDF (reference sequence). The CDR3 has 16 amino acids. V dropped 2 bases and J dropped 4; count of bases not matched to a gene: 6. DNA for the CDR3: TGTGCCACCAGCAGAACCGGACAGGGGGCGGTCACTGAAGCTTTCTTT. Translating it yields CATSRTGQGAVTEAFF.

This clone has a single count. A junction boundary mismatches the germline segment, possibly from a read error. This rearrangement joins TRBV9 to TRBJ2-3; possibly TRBD2 for D (6 bases). CDR3 length: 15 residues. The germline CDR1 and CDR2 sequences are SGDLS and YYNGEE. The CDR3 DNA sequence: TGTGCCAGCAGCGCCTCGGGACTTAGCATAGATACGCAGTATTTT. This codes for CASSASGLSIDTQYF.